This T cell receptor (beta chain) appears in the sequencing data of a study of blood T cell repertoires in COVID-19 (TCRdb year 2020). As for the study more broadly: Collaborator samples came from the United States, Italy and Spain and covered acute and convalescent phases of COVID-19. The material from the prospective study consisted of cDNA or gDNA derived from T cells, B-cell-depleted T cells, or PBMCs. Deeply sampled blood TCRbeta repertoires from subjects exposed to, actively infected with, or recovered from COVID-19 were included in the dataset. The repertoires were released in a freely available public database meant as a resource for research on the immune response to SARS-CoV-2. The samples were drawn from two sources: the first 160 participants of the ongoing ImmuneRACE study, and 1,254 subjects contributed by 6 global collaborators. Sample metadata almost always included a de-identified subject ID, COVID-19 status, age in years and sex. HLA class I and class II types, where available, came from metadata supplied by the sample provider rather than from assay-based typing.

Participants in the prospective study were aged roughly 18 to 90 years, lived in some 24 United States geographic areas, and enrolled through a virtual design. Cohort assignment in the prospective study relied on participant-reported clinical history from a screening survey and a study questionnaire. Recovered participants in ImmuneRACE Cohort 3 were defined as having two consecutive negative NP/OP PCR tests, clearance from a healthcare professional, or resolution of symptoms. In the prospective study, mobile phlebotomists collected whole blood, serum and a nasopharyngeal or oropharyngeal swab from each participant. Additional blood draws and questionnaires over a 2-month period could optionally be provided by prospective study participants. Prospective study blood samples were shipped either frozen or at room temperature before DNA extraction. TCRbeta CDR3 regions were amplified from genomic DNA by means of the immunoSEQ Assay, a bias-controlled multiplex PCR. In the original analysis: The number of nucleated cells in each sample was estimated by amplification of reference gene primers within the assay. Sequence reads were collapsed and filtered to measure the absolute abundance of every unique TCRbeta CDR3 rearrangement. For each sample, productive Simpson clonality was calculated by taking the square root of Simpson's diversity index across productive rearrangements. Imported from immuneACCESS, the table was reduced by TCRdb to in-frame sequences with V and J called. These copies leave out some clones; in studies compared against another copy, an unresolved V gene accounts for under half, and the cause of the remainder is not known. V and J calls and clone size come straight from that table; D and trimming were deduced from the DNA. This sample has fewer than 500,000 clones in its table, and approximately 86% of those were observed once. Clones ranked in the top ten supply about 0.65% of the sample.

The trim is 6 bases for V and 2 bases for J, with a gap of 16 bases between the germline ends. The CDR3 sequence holds 15 residues, the cysteine and phenylalanine included. Kept here is only the CDR3 DNA, which spans 45 bases and is read in frame from base 1. CDR1 and CDR2 (MDHEN, SYDVKM) derive from the germline V gene. To note about this clone: The antigen it binds to is not known. Base qualities are not at hand, and no much larger clone is one base apart.

Results the study describes overall, beyond this receptor: The quantity of clinical and demographic metadata differed by source and by participant and was supplied without curation.

Sequencing used PBMCs or T cells enriched from blood (not recorded which). In this chain, TRBV28 is recombined with TRBJ1-2; the D gene is possibly TRBD1, with 6 bases matching. The receptor was derived from a woman under 30 who had recovered from COVID-19. The CDR3 protein sequence reads: CASRGGGAENYGYTF. The sequence in DNA is TGTGCCAGCAGGGGCGGGGGCGCAGAGAACTATGGCTACACCTTC.